This T cell receptor (beta chain) was captured in a study of cytomegalovirus exposure and HLA in healthy donors. Overall study findings and caveats: CMV serostatus was the sole immune exposure information available. A later analysis linked 15,000 to 20,000 TCR beta sequences to HLA alleles at 0.05 false discovery rate. Highly shared variants forming one cluster were likely a sequencing artifact.

With 2 bases removed from V and 2 bases from J, the gap between germline ends came to 9 bases. CDR3 length equals 14 residues. Per germline, CDR1 KGHSH and CDR2 LQKENI. With regard to this clone: Its antigen is currently unknown.

PCR used 60 Vbeta primers and 13 Jbeta primers. Sequenced by immunoSEQ multiplex PCR; TCRdb stores in-frame clones only, minus some. The data hold 180,000 or so clones, with about 80% observed a single time. The material sequenced was PBMCs. The chain is built from TRBV18 and TRBJ1-1; possible D gene TRBD1, 5 bases. The receptor's source is a woman aged 45 to 65 in good health and CMV-seronegative. The CDR3 protein is CASSPRTSNTEAFF. CDR3 DNA: TGTGCCAGCTCACCAAGGACAAGTAACACTGAAGCTTTCTTT.